This T cell receptor (beta chain) was recovered during a study of control samples from healthy donors and cancer patients. Profiling relied on immunoSEQ multiplex PCR, and the TCRdb table lists in-frame clones only, not all of them. The repertoire consists of 110,000 to 150,000 clones, with over 90% occurring once and the leading ten covering 12% to 15%. The V gene lost 8 bases and the J gene lost 4 bases, with 15 bases spanning the gap. The CDR3 runs 14 residues. CDR1 and CDR2 from the germline V gene are MNHEY and SVGAGI. V gene TRBV6-5 combines with J gene TRBJ1-3, with D tentatively TRBD1 (5 bases). The TCR comes from a man aged 60 to 69 with colorectal cancer. The sample was PBMCs. The CDR3 nucleotides are TGTGCCAGCTCTATGCTAACAGGAGGAAACACCATATATTTT. Translated, it gives CASSMLTGGNTIYF.